The next 30 T cell receptor beta chains were all read from a single sample in a study of blood T cell repertoires in COVID-19. Generated by immunoSEQ multiplex PCR, the TCRdb table keeps only in-frame clones and is missing some. The sample includes some 400,000 clones, roughly 77% of them seen just once. Sequencing was carried out using peripheral blood. The receptors here all came from a human donor with acute or convalescent COVID-19. The donor label of this sample is uncertain.

This chain uses TRBV27 with TRBJ1-2, with 10 bases lining up with TRBD1. The V gene's germline CDR1 is MNHEY and CDR2 SMNVEV (reference sequence). The V segment lost 5 bases and the J segment 0 bases; nucleotides outside the gene matches: 9. This CDR3 is built from 17 residues. The CDR3 coding sequence is TGTGCCAGCAGTCCCCGACAGGGGGCTAACCCTAACTATGGCTACACCTTC. It codes for CASSPRQGANPNYGYTF.

The gene calls are TRBV7-2 and TRBJ1-3; possibly TRBD1 for D (6 bases). V lost 4 bases, J lost 1 base, and 17 bases lay in between. The CDR3 is 17 residues long. Germline loops: CDR1 SGHTA, CDR2 FQGNSA. Written as DNA, the CDR3 is TGTGCCAGCAGCTACATAGGGATACAGGGATCTGGAAACACCATATATTTT. Translating it yields CASSYIGIQGSGNTIYF.

The rearrangement joins TRBV27 to TRBJ1-3; possibly TRBD1 for D (6 bases). The ends were cut back, 4 bases at V and 2 bases at J, with 6 bases in the middle. The CDR3 consists of 13 residues. Germline-derived CDR1 and CDR2 are MNHEY and SMNVEV (reference sequence). CDR3 in amino acids: CASSYRAGNTIYF. The CDR3 coding sequence is TGTGCCAGCAGTTACAGGGCTGGAAACACCATATATTTT.

The genes are TRBV7-2 and TRBJ2-7, with 9 bases matching TRBD2. This CDR3 is 14 amino acids long. Trimming took 5 bases from V and 2 from J; bases not matched to a gene: 4. Germline-derived CDR1 and CDR2 are SGHTA and FQGNSA. This chain's CDR3 is CASSRGGVTYEQYF. CDR3 in DNA: TGTGCCAGCAGCCGCGGGGGGGTAACCTACGAGCAGTACTTC.

V is TRBV19 and J is TRBJ1-2; D perhaps matches TRBD1 (5 bases). Germline V gives CDR1 LNHDA, CDR2 SQIVND (reference sequence). This CDR3 comprises 16 residues. V was cut by 3 bases and J by 7 bases, with 21 bases left in between. CDR3 coding DNA: TGTGCCAGTAGTATCTTAAGGGACTCCTCCTTCGGTGGCTACACCTTC. Translating gives CASSILRDSSFGGYTF.

Concerning this clone itself: Other DNA sequences from this sample encode an identical CDR3 as well. V and J are TRBV5-1 and TRBJ1-2; D not certain. Germline V gene sequence: CDR1 SGHRS, CDR2 YFSETQ. The CDR3 is 15 amino acids. The V end lost 0 bases, the J end lost 2 bases, and 11 bases lay between the germline ends. The CDR3, as DNA: TGCGCCAGCAGCTTGGCTCGCACCGGGAACTATGGCTACACCTTC. Translating it yields CASSLARTGNYGYTF. The full variable domain, in which reference TRBV5-1 and TRBJ1-2 provide the parts outside the CDR3, is KAGVTQTPRYLIKTRGQQVTLSCSPISGHRSVSWYQQTPGQGLQFLFEYFSETQRNKGNFPGRFSGRQFSNSRSEMNVSTLELGDSALYLCASSLARTGNYGYTFGSGTRLTVV.

In its sample, this clone was seen once. The same CDR3 is also encoded by other DNA sequences in this sample. V gene TRBV18 combines with J gene TRBJ1-6; 11 nucleotides match TRBD1. V was clipped by 2 bases and J by 8 bases; unmatched bases: 2. Germline values: CDR1 KGHSH, CDR2 LQKENI. This CDR3 region has 15 residues. The CDR3 region has the DNA TGTGCCAGCTCACCAAGGGACAGGGGGTATTCACCCCTCCACTTT. Encoded protein: CASSPRDRGYSPLHF.

The rearrangement joins TRBV11-2 to TRBJ2-7; no definite D call. V lost 0 bases and J 2 bases, leaving 8 bases between the germline ends. There are 14 residues in the CDR3. Per germline, CDR1 SGHAT and CDR2 FQNNGV. The CDR3 loop reads CASSLEAGTYEQYF. As DNA, the CDR3 is TGTGCCAGCAGCTTAGAAGCAGGAACCTACGAGCAGTACTTC.

The rearrangement joins TRBV12-3 or TRBV12-4 to TRBJ1-2; TRBD1 matches at 8 bases. V gave up 6 bases and J gave up 2 bases; unmatched junction bases: 2. The length of the CDR3 is 13 residues. In DNA form, the CDR3 reads TGTGCCAGCAGACGGACAGGGAACTATGGCTACACCTTC. As protein: CASRRTGNYGYTF.

The J gene is TRBJ1-4, the V gene TRBV11-2; D unresolved. Looked up from germline, CDR1 is SGHAT and CDR2 is FQNNGV. This CDR3 region has 14 residues. V gave up 5 bases and J gave up 5 bases, with 12 bases separating them. CDR3 in amino acids: CASSRRQANEKLFF. In DNA form, the CDR3 reads TGTGCCAGCAGCCGTCGGCAGGCGAATGAAAAACTGTTTTTT.

The CDR3 here is CASSEGRGTYSGNTIYF. As DNA, the CDR3 is TGCGCCAGCAGTGAGGGTAGGGGGACCTACTCTGGAAACACCATATATTTT. The chain is built from TRBV10-2 and TRBJ1-3; a weak D match, TRBD1 (6 bases). Germline loops: CDR1 WSHSY, CDR2 SAAADI. Between the trimmed V and J ends, which lost 2 bases and 0 bases, there was a span of 14 bases. CDR3 length: 17 residues.

This chain joins TRBV6-6 and TRBJ2-1; weak D call: TRBD2 (6 bases). The V gene's germline CDR1 is MNHNY and CDR2 SVGAGI (reference sequence). Trimming removed 7 bases from V and 0 bases from J, with 16 bases in between. The CDR3 runs to 16 residues. For the CDR3, the DNA is TGTGCCAGCACTACCGGGACTTCAAGCTCCTACAATGAGCAGTTCTTC. Its translation is CASTTGTSSSYNEQFF.

The chain uses TRBV18 and TRBJ2-7; perhaps TRBD2 as D (6 bases). V was shortened by 6 bases and J by 0 bases, with 12 bases between the two germline ends. The CDR3 is 14 residues long. The V gene's germline CDR1 is KGHSH and CDR2 LQKENI. This chain's CDR3 is CASSSGFSSYEQYF. The CDR3 bases are TGTGCCAGCTCTAGCGGCTTCAGCTCCTACGAGCAGTACTTC.

This sequence joins TRBV19 and TRBJ2-7; TRBD2 agrees at 7 bases. This CDR3 comprises 16 residues. J was trimmed by 2 bases and V by 4 bases; bases with no gene match: 11. Germline values: CDR1 LNHDA, CDR2 SQIVND (reference sequence). This chain's CDR3 is CASSKRGLGSAYEQYF. CDR3 coding DNA: TGTGCCAGTAGTAAAAGAGGACTAGGGTCCGCCTACGAGCAGTACTTC.

The chain couples TRBV3-1 (or the pseudogene TRBV3-2) to TRBJ2-5, with 8 bases matching TRBD1. CDR1 is LGHDT, CDR2 YNNKEL, per germline (reference sequence). The ends lost 4 bases at V and 5 bases at J; junction bases unmatched: 9. This CDR3 is 15 amino acids long. The CDR3 DNA follows: TGTGCCAGCAGCCCACCACAGGGGGGACGCGAGACCCAGTACTTC. It translates to CASSPPQGGRETQYF.

There are a few counts of this clone. The chain recombines TRBV27 with TRBJ1-1, with D unclear. The V end was cut by 0 bases, the J end by 5 bases, with 10 bases between. CDR1 is MNHEY and CDR2 is SMNVEV in the germline V gene (reference sequence). CDR3 size: 14 residues. CDR3 sequence (DNA): TGTGCCAGCAGTTTATCGGGAGGGATGACTGAAGCTTTCTTT. Translation: CASSLSGGMTEAFF.

The V call is TRBV30, the J call TRBJ2-2, with a tentative D call TRBD1 (5 bases). Germline V gene data show CDR1 as GTSNPN and CDR2 as SVGIG (reference sequence). Trimming removed 1 base at V and 5 bases at J, with 8 bases between. The CDR3 consists of 13 residues. This chain's CDR3 is CAWSAQGTGELFF. CDR3 bases: TGTGCCTGGAGTGCTCAGGGAACCGGGGAGCTGTTTTTT.

The V and J genes are TRBV5-1 and TRBJ1-5; perhaps TRBD1 as D (6 bases). Per germline, CDR1 SGHRS and CDR2 YFSETQ. V was cut by 10 bases and J by 4 bases, with 18 bases left in between. The CDR3 extends over 14 amino acids. This CDR3 is CAPGGSGANQPQHF. The CDR3 region has the DNA TGCGCCCCGGGAGGGTCGGGGGCGAATCAGCCCCAGCATTTT.

The rearrangement joins TRBV18 to TRBJ2-7; 8 nucleotides align to TRBD2. The V segment lost 4 bases and the J segment 0 bases; nucleotides outside the gene matches: 8. CDR3 size: 16 residues. Germline CDR1 KGHSH, CDR2 LQKENI. The chain's CDR3 is CASSLASGRFSYEQYF. CDR3 nucleotides: TGTGCCAGCTCACTAGCGAGCGGGAGATTCTCCTACGAGCAGTACTTC.

V and J are TRBV4-2 and TRBJ1-5; D is unresolved. The V end lost 1 base, the J end lost 7 bases, and 11 bases lay between the germline ends. The CDR3 runs 14 residues. Germline CDR1 and CDR2: LGHNA and YNFKEQ. DNA of the CDR3: TGTGCCAGCAGCCAAGGGGAGTTATTCCAGCCCCAGCATTTT. It translates to CASSQGELFQPQHF.

In its sample, this clone was seen once. The chain uses TRBV28 and TRBJ1-1; 7 bases are shared with TRBD1. The germline V gene encodes CDR1 MDHEN and CDR2 SYDVKM. The CDR3 has 15 amino acids. The V and J ends lost 4 bases and 8 bases, in that order; junction bases with no gene match: 13. The CDR3: CASSSPGTAVEEAFF. CDR3 nucleotides: TGTGCCAGCAGTTCCCCCGGGACAGCGGTAGAGGAAGCTTTCTTT.

The count of this clone is one. The chain recombines TRBV18 with TRBJ2-7; TRBD1 is a possible D gene (5 bases). The CDR3 has 14 amino acids. V shed 3 bases and J shed 2 bases, with 11 bases lying between them. Germline lookup yields CDR1 KGHSH and CDR2 LQKENI. The CDR3 DNA is TGTGCCAGCTCACCGATGGACACGACCTACGAGCAGTACTTC. This sequence encodes CASSPMDTTYEQYF.

The genes are TRBV7-2 and TRBJ1-4; 7 bases agree with TRBD1. In germline, CDR1 is SGHTA, CDR2 FQGNSA. Unmatched junction bases numbered 6, after V lost 5 bases and J lost 3 bases. The CDR3 has 15 residues. The CDR3 region is CASSDDRAANEKLFF. In nucleotides, the CDR3 is TGTGCCAGCAGCGATGACAGGGCTGCTAATGAAAAACTGTTTTTT.

Only one count was recorded for this clone. This chain uses TRBV6-5 with TRBJ1-1; 8 bases map to TRBD1. The CDR3 spans 16 residues. With V trimmed by 2 bases and J by 2 bases, 7 bases remained unmatched. Germline CDR1 MNHEY, CDR2 SVGAGI. The CDR3 nucleotides read TGTGCCAGCAGTTACACCCGGACAGGGCCCAACACTGAAGCTTTCTTT. Translation: CASSYTRTGPNTEAFF.

V gene TRBV10-2 combines with J gene TRBJ1-1; D possibly corresponds to TRBD1 (6 bases). Trimming removed 6 bases from V and 3 bases from J, with 14 bases in between. In germline, CDR1 is WSHSY, CDR2 SAAADI. This CDR3 has 14 residues. The CDR3 loop is CASSDSQGYTEAFF. CDR3 DNA: TGCGCCAGCAGCGACTCACAGGGATACACTGAAGCTTTCTTT.

This chain connects TRBV7-8 to TRBJ2-1; the match to TRBD2 covers 8 bases. V lost 0 bases to trimming and J lost 5 bases; unmatched junction nucleotides: 3. Germline loops: CDR1 SGHVS, CDR2 FQNEAQ. This CDR3 contains 15 residues. CDR3 bases: TGTGCCAGCAGCTTAGCTAGCGGGGTAAACAATGAGCAGTTCTTC. It yields the protein CASSLASGVNNEQFF. Full variable domain (outside the CDR3, taken from reference TRBV7-8 and TRBJ2-1): GAGVSQSPRYKVAKRGQDVALRCDPISGHVSLFWYQQALGQGPEFLTYFQNEAQLDKSGLPSDRFFAERPEGSVSTLKIQRTQQEDSAVYLCASSLASGVNNEQFFGPGTRLTVL.

The J gene is TRBJ2-2, the V gene TRBV3-1 (or the pseudogene TRBV3-2); 7 nucleotides line up with TRBD1. V gave up 2 bases and J gave up 2 bases; unmatched junction bases: 2. The CDR3 runs 15 residues. Germline loops: CDR1 LGHDT, CDR2 YNNKEL (reference sequence). The CDR3 here is CASSQRQGNTGELFF. CDR3 DNA sequence: TGTGCCAGCAGCCAAAGACAGGGTAACACCGGGGAGCTGTTTTTT.

The V and J genes are TRBV24-1 and TRBJ1-3; D is uncertain. The ends were cut back, 3 bases at V and 0 bases at J, with 17 bases in the middle. The CDR3 runs to 18 residues. Germline V gene sequence: CDR1 KGHDR, CDR2 SFDVKD. As DNA, the CDR3 is TGTGCCACCAGTGATGCCCCCCGGGAGACGATCTCTGGAAACACCATATATTTT. This translates into CATSDAPRETISGNTIYF.

The rearrangement uses TRBV5-1 and TRBJ2-1; D possibly corresponds to TRBD2 (6 bases). Germline V gene sequence: CDR1 SGHRS, CDR2 YFSETQ. The CDR3 is 13 amino acids. V shed 4 bases and J shed 4 bases, with 9 bases lying between them. The CDR3 spells CASSPGVYNEQFF. DNA for the CDR3: TGCGCCAGCAGCCCGGGGGTGTACAATGAGCAGTTCTTC.

A single count supports this clone. This rearrangement joins TRBV30 to TRBJ2-7; no firm D call. Trimming removed 0 bases at V and 4 bases at J, with 13 bases between. This CDR3 region has 14 residues. CDR1 is GTSNPN and CDR2 is SVGIG in the germline V gene (reference sequence). In DNA, the CDR3 is TGTGCCTGGAGTGTAGCCAGGCTGTCGTACGAGCAGTACTTC. Its translation: CAWSVARLSYEQYF.